The clone carrying this T cell receptor (beta chain) is labeled medium-sized. Its antigen remains unidentified. TCRdb reanalysed the 5' RACE reads using MiXCR and keeps one entry per CDR3 protein. This sample has about 2,600 distinct CDR3 sequences, with less than 1.5% found just once. Time point here: sample taken at primary tumor resection. The donor population consisted of approximately 70 patients with untreated, early-stage non-small cell lung cancer. The input material, whole RNA from tumor, nontumor lung or frozen PBMC, was sequenced unsorted. Germline loops: CDR1 SGHDN, CDR2 FVKESK. This CDR3 is 17 amino acids long. The V gene end was trimmed by 0 bases and the J gene end by 4 bases; junction bases not matched to a gene: 7. These data belong to a study of spatial heterogeneity in lung cancer. Study-wide context: The study found that TCR transcript counts in tumor regions correlated strongly with a matched bulk RNA-seq T cell module score. The mean occurrence of each unique TCR and UMI combination in raw reads exceeded nine. Study-level points and caveats: For expanded intratumoral alpha and beta TCRs, counts tracked tumor mutation counts.

The sequence derives from a male donor with early-stage non-small cell lung cancer. The chain is built from TRBV14 and TRBJ2-3, with TRBD1 matching over 10 bases. Sequencing was performed on lung tumor tissue, taken at surgery. CDR3 DNA sequence: TGTGCCAGCAGCCAAGAATTTCGGACAGGGGGTTCAGATACGCAGTATTTT. Translation gives CASSQEFRTGGSDTQYF. Using reference TRBV14 and TRBJ2-3 for the parts outside the CDR3, the full variable domain is EAGVTQFPSHSVIEKGQTVTLRCDPISGHDNLYWYRRVMGKEIKFLLHFVKESKQDESGMPNNRFLAERTGGTYSTLKVQPAELEDSGVYFCASSQEFRTGGSDTQYFGPGTRLTVL.